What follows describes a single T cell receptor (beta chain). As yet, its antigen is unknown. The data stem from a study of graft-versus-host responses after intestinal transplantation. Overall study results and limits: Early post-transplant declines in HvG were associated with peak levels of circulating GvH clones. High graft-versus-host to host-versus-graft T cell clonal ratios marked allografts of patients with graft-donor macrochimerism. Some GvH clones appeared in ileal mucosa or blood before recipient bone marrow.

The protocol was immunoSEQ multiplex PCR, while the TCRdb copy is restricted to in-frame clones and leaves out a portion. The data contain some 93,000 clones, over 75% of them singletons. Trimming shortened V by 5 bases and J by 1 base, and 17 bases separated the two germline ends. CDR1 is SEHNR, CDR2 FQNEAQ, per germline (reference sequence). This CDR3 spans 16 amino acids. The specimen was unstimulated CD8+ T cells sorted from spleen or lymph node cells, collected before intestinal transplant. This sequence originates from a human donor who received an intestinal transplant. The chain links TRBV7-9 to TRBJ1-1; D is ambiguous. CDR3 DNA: TGTGCCAGCAGCGCCAACCCTCGACTGGGGAACACTGAAGCTTTCTTT. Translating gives CASSANPRLGNTEAFF.